The 26 T cell receptor beta chains below come from one sample, sequenced in a study of blood T cell repertoires in COVID-19. Here immunoSEQ multiplex PCR was the method, and the copy in TCRdb shows in-frame clones only, minus some. The sample has about 300,000 clones; about 83% are singletons. Input material: peripheral blood. Every receptor here comes from a woman in her fifties or sixties who had recovered from COVID-19.

V usage is TRBV5-4 and J usage is TRBJ2-7, with 10 nucleotides matching TRBD1. Per the germline V gene, CDR1 is SGHNT and CDR2 is YYREEE (reference sequence). The CDR3 contains 15 residues. V trimming: 1 base; J trimming: 3 bases; junction bases outside the gene matches: 4. CDR3 bases: TGTGCCAGCAGCTTGCCTCGGACAGGGGGCTACGAGCAGTACTTC. Protein product: CASSLPRTGGYEQYF.

The CDR3 nucleotides are TGTGCCAGCATGCTAGCGGGGGGACACGCCTACGAGCAGTACTTC. Encoded protein: CASMLAGGHAYEQYF. The genes are TRBV6-5 and TRBJ2-7; 11 positions agree with TRBD2. The germline V gene encodes CDR1 MNHEY and CDR2 SVGAGI. J lost 2 bases, V lost 7 bases, and 7 bases had no gene match. This CDR3 contains 15 residues.

V gene TRBV4-3 combines with J gene TRBJ2-1, with D perhaps matching TRBD1 (6 bases). The germline V and J ends were trimmed by 0 bases and 8 bases, with 11 bases remaining between them. The CDR3 has 14 amino acids. Per germline, CDR1 LGHNA and CDR2 YSLEER. The CDR3, as DNA: TGCGCCAGCAGCCAAGAGATCAAGGGGGATGAGCAGTTCTTC. Translation gives CASSQEIKGDEQFF.

This chain connects TRBV6-6 to TRBJ2-7, with TRBD1 as a possible D gene (5 bases). The CDR3 is 12 amino acids. Germline CDR1 is MNHNY and CDR2 is SVGAGI (reference sequence). V gave up 5 bases and J gave up 12 bases, with 17 bases separating them. The CDR3 sequence is CASSDPTLGLYF. In DNA, the CDR3 is TGTGCCAGCAGTGACCCGACGTTGGGGCTGTACTTC.

The rearrangement uses TRBV7-9 and TRBJ2-7; 7 bases align to TRBD2. From germline, CDR1 is SEHNR and CDR2 FQNEAQ (reference sequence). This CDR3 has 14 amino acids. V was pared by 11 bases and J by 0 bases, with 10 bases of the junction left unmatched. The CDR3 DNA sequence: TGTGCCGTATCGCGGGGCGGGAGCTCCTACGAGCAGTACTTC. Its protein product is CAVSRGGSSYEQYF. Based on the CDR3 plus reference TRBV7-9 and TRBJ2-7, the full variable domain is DTGVSQNPRHKITKRGQNVTFRCDPISEHNRLYWYRQTLGQGPEFLTYFQNEAQLEKSRLLSDRFSAERPKGSFSTLEIQRTEQGDSAMYLCAVSRGGSSYEQYFGPGTRLTVT.

The rearrangement links TRBV30 to TRBJ2-7; the match to TRBD2 covers 7 bases. The trim removed 4 bases at V and 4 bases at J, leaving 4 bases unmatched. Germline CDR1 reads GTSNPN; CDR2 reads SVGIG (reference sequence). The CDR3 loop spans 12 amino acids. The CDR3 loop reads CAWNREGYEQYF. CDR3 in DNA: TGTGCCTGGAATAGGGAGGGATACGAGCAGTACTTC.

CDR3 sequence: CASSQDRVSFF. CDR3 nucleotide sequence: TGCGCCAGCAGCCAGGACAGGGTGTCTTTCTTT. The rearrangement joins TRBV4-1 to TRBJ1-1; 8 bases align to TRBD1. The ends lost 3 bases at V and 12 bases at J; junction bases unmatched: 3. Germline-derived CDR1 and CDR2 are MGHRA and YSYEKL. CDR3 size: 11 residues.

The chain recombines TRBV18 with TRBJ2-3, with 11 positions matching TRBD2. The ends lost 2 bases at V and 3 bases at J; junction bases unmatched: 4. The germline V gene has CDR1 KGHSH and CDR2 LQKENI. The CDR3 extends over 16 amino acids. The CDR3 nucleotides read TGTGCCAGCTCACCAGGACTAGCGGGTAGAACAGATACGCAGTATTTT. It yields the protein CASSPGLAGRTDTQYF. Complete variable domain (other parts from reference TRBV18 and TRBJ2-3): NAGVMQNPRHLVRRRGQEARLRCSPMKGHSHVYWYRQLPEEGLKFMVYLQKENIIDESGMPKERFSAEFPKEGPSILRIQQVVRGDSAAYFCASSPGLAGRTDTQYFGPGTRLTVL.

The chain combines TRBV2 with TRBJ1-1, with 7 bases matching TRBD1. Germline CDR1 and CDR2: SNHLY and FYNNEI. There are 14 residues in the CDR3. The trim removed 7 bases at V and 2 bases at J, leaving 7 bases unmatched. In nucleotides, the CDR3 is TGTGCCAGCACCGCCGGGACAGCAAACACTGAAGCTTTCTTT. Its protein is CASTAGTANTEAFF.

The gene calls are TRBV9 and TRBJ2-1; D is unresolved. Deletions cut 4 bases from V and 7 bases from J, with 12 bases between. CDR3 length: 13 amino acids. Germline V gives CDR1 SGDLS, CDR2 YYNGEE. CDR3 residues: CASSPTSWNEQFF. The CDR3 bases are TGTGCCAGCAGCCCTACCTCGTGGAATGAGCAGTTCTTC.

The rearrangement uses TRBV15 and TRBJ2-3, with D possibly matching TRBD1 (5 bases). Deletions cut 1 base from V and 3 bases from J, with 14 bases between. The CDR3 has 16 amino acids. Germline V CDR1 and CDR2: LNHNV, YYDKDF (reference sequence). The CDR3 spells CATSRAPGPVTDTQYF. The CDR3 DNA is TGTGCCACCAGCAGAGCACCAGGGCCTGTAACAGATACGCAGTATTTT.

The chain couples TRBV5-8 to TRBJ2-1; TRBD2 agrees at 10 bases. The length of the CDR3 is 15 residues. The V gene end was trimmed by 3 bases and the J gene end by 12 bases; junction bases not matched to a gene: 12. CDR1 and CDR2 (germline): SGHTS, YDEGEE. Here the CDR3 reads CASSSLAGVVGLQFF. In DNA form, the CDR3 reads TGTGCCAGCAGCTCCCTAGCGGGAGTGGTTGGGTTGCAGTTCTTC. The full variable domain, its missing parts supplied by reference TRBV5-8 and TRBJ2-1, is EAGVTQSPTHLIKTRGQQATLRCSPISGHTSVYWYQQALGLGLQFLLWYDEGEERNRGNFPPRFSGRQFPNYSSELNVNALELEDSALYLCASSSLAGVVGLQFFGPGTRLTVL.

The rearrangement joins TRBV5-4 to TRBJ1-1, with 7 bases that match TRBD1. V shed 0 bases, J shed 0 bases, and the junction held 5 bases outside the gene matches. The germline gives CDR1 SGHNT, CDR2 YYREEE (reference sequence). This CDR3 contains 16 residues. The CDR3 region is CASSLAVGQMNTEAFF. The CDR3 DNA reads TGTGCCAGCAGCTTGGCAGTGGGACAGATGAACACTGAAGCTTTCTTT.

This sequence joins TRBV19 and TRBJ2-3; 11 bases match TRBD2. V lost 9 bases, J lost 6 bases, and 11 bases stayed unmatched. This CDR3 comprises 15 residues. The V gene's germline CDR1 is LNHDA and CDR2 SQIVND (reference sequence). CDR3 DNA: TGTGCCAGCAGGCCCTTAGCGGGGGGGCGGGATACGCAGTATTTT. Its translation is CASRPLAGGRDTQYF.

The chain uses TRBV7-3 and TRBJ1-1; D call uncertain. V lost 5 bases, J lost 6 bases, and 13 bases lay in between. The CDR3 spans 13 residues. Germline V gene data show CDR1 as SGHTA and CDR2 as FQGTGA. CDR3 in amino acids: CASSQSGKAEAFF. CDR3 bases: TGTGCCAGCAGCCAATCGGGGAAGGCTGAAGCTTTCTTT.

The gene calls are TRBV10-3 and TRBJ2-1, with 10 nucleotides matching TRBD2. The CDR3 totals 16 residues. The V gene's germline CDR1 is ENHRY and CDR2 SYGVKD. Trimming removed 6 bases from V and 9 bases from J; junction bases left unmatched: 14. The CDR3 DNA reads as TGTGCCATCAGCTTGGATCGAAGCGGGAGGGCCTCTGAGCAGTTCTTC. This codes for CAISLDRSGRASEQFF.

This chain links TRBV11-2 with TRBJ1-4; 10 positions match TRBD1. This CDR3 is 16 amino acids long. CDR1 SGHAT and CDR2 FQNNGV come from the germline V gene. V was pared by 4 bases and J by 6 bases, with 8 bases of the junction left unmatched. CDR3 sequence (DNA): TGTGCCAGCAGCTCAGGGGCGGGACAGGGGTATGAAAAACTGTTTTTT. This translates into CASSSGAGQGYEKLFF.

The CDR3 DNA follows: TGTGCCTCTTACAGGGGTTACGAGCAGTACTTC. Residues: CASYRGYEQYF. This chain joins TRBV30 and TRBJ2-7; 7 nucleotides agree with TRBD1. From germline, CDR1 is GTSNPN and CDR2 SVGIG (reference sequence). The CDR3 has 11 residues. J lost 4 bases, V lost 7 bases, and 4 bases had no gene match.

V is TRBV10-1 and J is TRBJ1-4, with D uncertain. The germline V gene has CDR1 WNHNN and CDR2 SYGVQD (reference sequence). The V gene lost 3 bases and the J gene lost 3 bases, with 8 bases spanning the gap. This CDR3 spans 14 amino acids. In DNA, the CDR3 is TGCGCCAGCAGTGAACAGAGGGCTAATGAAAAACTGTTTTTT. Translating it yields CASSEQRANEKLFF.

The genes are TRBV15 and TRBJ2-3; 7 nucleotides match TRBD1. J gave up 4 bases and V 8 bases, and 12 bases lay outside the gene matches. The CDR3 spans 15 residues. Germline V gives CDR1 LNHNV, CDR2 YYDKDF (reference sequence). The CDR3 loop is CATEGTGEWADTQYF. The CDR3 nucleotides are TGTGCCACCGAAGGAACAGGGGAATGGGCAGATACGCAGTATTTT.

This clone showed up just once. The chain links TRBV6-6 to TRBJ1-2; TRBD1 aligns across 8 bases. In germline, CDR1 is MNHNY, CDR2 SVGAGI (reference sequence). The V segment lost 6 bases and the J segment 2 bases; nucleotides outside the gene matches: 8. The CDR3 contains 15 residues. CDR3 loop: CASRPDRGPNYGYTF. For the CDR3, the DNA is TGTGCCAGCAGACCCGACAGGGGACCCAACTATGGCTACACCTTC.

The gene calls are TRBV29-1 and TRBJ2-7; 11 nucleotides agree with TRBD1. The ends lost 6 bases at V and 2 bases at J; junction bases unmatched: 9. Germline CDR1 SQVTM, CDR2 ANQGSEA. The CDR3 is 15 residues long. The CDR3 protein is CSVAPGQGVTYEQYF. In nucleotides, the CDR3 is TGCAGCGTGGCCCCGGGACAGGGGGTCACCTACGAGCAGTACTTC.

The V gene is TRBV7-6, the J gene TRBJ1-5, with 8 positions matching TRBD1. V gave up 4 bases and J gave up 5 bases; unmatched junction bases: 7. The germline V gene encodes CDR1 SGHVS and CDR2 FNYEAQ. The CDR3 is 15 amino acids. The CDR3 protein is CASSSGQVADQPQHF. The DNA for the CDR3 is TGTGCCAGCAGCTCGGGACAGGTGGCTGATCAGCCCCAGCATTTT.

V is TRBV7-8 and J is TRBJ2-2; 8 nucleotides align to TRBD1. The CDR3 extends over 14 amino acids. V lost 5 bases, J lost 11 bases, and 10 bases stayed unmatched. Looked up from germline, CDR1 is SGHVS and CDR2 is FQNEAQ. The CDR3 here is CASSPRTGGVELFF. The CDR3 DNA follows: TGTGCCAGCAGCCCCCGAACAGGGGGAGTTGAGCTGTTTTTT.

J is TRBJ2-7 and V is TRBV5-1, with 13 bases that match TRBD2. Germline V gene lookup returns CDR1 SGHRS and CDR2 YFSETQ. This CDR3 contains 16 residues. Trimming cost V 4 bases and J 3 bases; bases outside gene matches: 7. CDR3 sequence (DNA): TGCGCCAGCAGCACGGGACTAGCGGGATCTGTCTACGAGCAGTACTTC. Translating gives CASSTGLAGSVYEQYF. The full variable domain, completed using reference TRBV5-1 and TRBJ2-7, is KAGVTQTPRYLIKTRGQQVTLSCSPISGHRSVSWYQQTPGQGLQFLFEYFSETQRNKGNFPGRFSGRQFSNSRSEMNVSTLELGDSALYLCASSTGLAGSVYEQYFGPGTRLTVT.

The chain recombines TRBV2 with TRBJ2-5; D ambiguous. This CDR3 spans 12 amino acids. Germline V lookup: CDR1 SNHLY, CDR2 FYNNEI. V shed 8 bases and J shed 3 bases, with 10 bases lying between them. The CDR3 region is CASAARKETQYF. CDR3 nucleotides: TGTGCCAGCGCGGCAAGGAAAGAGACCCAGTACTTC.